This TCR beta chain was recovered during a study of technical replicates of blood from several donors. This clone was seen a few times. Germline CDR1 reads SSHAT; CDR2 reads FNYEAQ (reference sequence). The junction had 4 bases not matched to a gene; V was cut back by 2 bases and J by 4 bases. CDR3 size: 14 residues. Produced via immunoSEQ multiplex PCR; TCRdb's table is partial and in-frame only. This table has 98,000 or so clones, approximately 96% appearing once. The source is a human donor in good health. Sequencing was performed on T cells isolated from PBMCs. The V call is TRBV7-7, the J call TRBJ2-5; 7 bases fit TRBD2. The CDR3 loop reads CASSLIGGGETQYF. In DNA, the CDR3 is TGTGCCAGCAGCTTAATTGGGGGGGGAGAGACCCAGTACTTC.